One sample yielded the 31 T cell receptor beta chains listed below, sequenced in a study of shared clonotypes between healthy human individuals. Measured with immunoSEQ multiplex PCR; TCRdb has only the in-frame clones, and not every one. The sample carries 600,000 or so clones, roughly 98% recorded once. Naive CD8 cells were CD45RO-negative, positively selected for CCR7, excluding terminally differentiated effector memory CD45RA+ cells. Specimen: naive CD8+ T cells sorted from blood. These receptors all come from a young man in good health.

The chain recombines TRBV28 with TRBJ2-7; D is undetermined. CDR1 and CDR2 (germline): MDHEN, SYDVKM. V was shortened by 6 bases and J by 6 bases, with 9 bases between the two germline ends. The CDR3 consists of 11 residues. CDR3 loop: CASSPSSEQYF. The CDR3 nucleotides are TGTGCCAGCAGCCCCTCCAGCGAGCAGTACTTC.

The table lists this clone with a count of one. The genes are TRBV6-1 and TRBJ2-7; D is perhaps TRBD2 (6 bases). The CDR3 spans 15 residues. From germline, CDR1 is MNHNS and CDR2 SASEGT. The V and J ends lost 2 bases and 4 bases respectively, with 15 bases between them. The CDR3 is CASSEWFAGRYEQYF. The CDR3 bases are TGTGCCAGCAGTGAATGGTTTGCGGGAAGGTACGAGCAGTACTTC.

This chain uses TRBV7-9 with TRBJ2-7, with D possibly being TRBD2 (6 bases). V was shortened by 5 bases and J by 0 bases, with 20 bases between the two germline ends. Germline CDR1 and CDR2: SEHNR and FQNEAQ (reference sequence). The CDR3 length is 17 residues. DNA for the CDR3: TGTGCCAGCAGCCCAATGGGGGGAGGAACGAGCTCCTACGAGCAGTACTTC. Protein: CASSPMGGGTSSYEQYF.

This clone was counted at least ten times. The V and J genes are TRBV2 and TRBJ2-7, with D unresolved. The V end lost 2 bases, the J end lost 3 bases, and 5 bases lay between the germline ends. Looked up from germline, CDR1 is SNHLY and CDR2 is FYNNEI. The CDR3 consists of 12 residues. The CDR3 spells CASSELNYEQYF. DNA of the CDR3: TGTGCCAGCAGTGAACTGAACTACGAGCAGTACTTC.

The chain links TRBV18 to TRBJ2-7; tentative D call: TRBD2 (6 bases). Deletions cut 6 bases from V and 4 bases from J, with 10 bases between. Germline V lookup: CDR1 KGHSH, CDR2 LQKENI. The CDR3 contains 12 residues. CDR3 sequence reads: CASSGGTYEQYF. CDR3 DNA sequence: TGTGCCAGCTCGGGGGGTACGTACGAGCAGTACTTC.

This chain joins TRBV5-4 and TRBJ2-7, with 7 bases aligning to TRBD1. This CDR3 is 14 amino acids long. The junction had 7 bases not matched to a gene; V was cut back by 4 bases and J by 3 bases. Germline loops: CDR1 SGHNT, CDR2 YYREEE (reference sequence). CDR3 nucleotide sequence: TGTGCCAGCAGCCCGACAGGGACCCTCTACGAGCAGTACTTC. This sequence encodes CASSPTGTLYEQYF.

The CDR3 coding sequence is TGTGCCAGCAGCTTTGTCCGAGACACAGGGTACACCGGGGAGCTGTTTTTT. It is translated as CASSFVRDTGYTGELFF. This rearrangement joins TRBV5-4 to TRBJ2-2; tentatively, D is TRBD1 (6 bases). The CDR3 contains 17 residues. Looked up from germline, CDR1 is SGHNT and CDR2 is YYREEE (reference sequence). The V gene lost 2 bases and the J gene lost 3 bases, with 17 bases spanning the gap.

CDR3 DNA sequence: TGTGCCAGCAGTGCCCGCGGGGAGTGGACTAATGAAAAACTGTTTTTT. Its translation: CASSARGEWTNEKLFF. J is TRBJ1-4 and V is TRBV6-1; D is unresolved. Germline loops: CDR1 MNHNS, CDR2 SASEGT. With 4 bases removed from V and 2 bases from J, the gap between germline ends came to 14 bases. The CDR3 covers 16 residues.

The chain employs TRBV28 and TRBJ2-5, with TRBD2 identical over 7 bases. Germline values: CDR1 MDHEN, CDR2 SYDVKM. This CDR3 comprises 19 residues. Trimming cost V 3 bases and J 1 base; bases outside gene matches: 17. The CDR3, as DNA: TGTGCCAGCAGTTTCAGGTGGGAGCCACGAGGCGGGGGCCAAGAGACCCAGTACTTC. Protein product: CASSFRWEPRGGGQETQYF.

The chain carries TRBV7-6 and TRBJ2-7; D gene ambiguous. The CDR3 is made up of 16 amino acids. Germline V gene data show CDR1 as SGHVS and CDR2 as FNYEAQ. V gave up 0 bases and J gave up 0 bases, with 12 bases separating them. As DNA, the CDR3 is TGTGCCAGCAGCTTAGCGACTTATCGAAGCTCCTACGAGCAGTACTTC. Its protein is CASSLATYRSSYEQYF.

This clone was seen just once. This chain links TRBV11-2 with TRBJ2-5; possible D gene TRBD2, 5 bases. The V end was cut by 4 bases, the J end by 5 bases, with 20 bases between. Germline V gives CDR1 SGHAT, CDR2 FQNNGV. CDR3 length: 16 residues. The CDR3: CASSSSQLGQYETQYF. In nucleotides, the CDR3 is TGTGCCAGCAGCTCTAGCCAACTAGGCCAATATGAGACCCAGTACTTC.

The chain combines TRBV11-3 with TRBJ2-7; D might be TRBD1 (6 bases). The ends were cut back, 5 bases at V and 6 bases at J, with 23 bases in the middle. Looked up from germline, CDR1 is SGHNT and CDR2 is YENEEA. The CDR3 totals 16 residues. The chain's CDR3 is CASSPNGTLSGSEQYF. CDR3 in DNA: TGTGCCAGCAGCCCTAACGGGACACTCTCAGGGAGCGAGCAGTACTTC.

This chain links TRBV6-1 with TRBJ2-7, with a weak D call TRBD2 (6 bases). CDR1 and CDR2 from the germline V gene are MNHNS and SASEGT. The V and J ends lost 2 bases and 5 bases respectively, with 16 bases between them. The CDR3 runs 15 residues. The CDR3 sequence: CASSERAGSIHEQYF. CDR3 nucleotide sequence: TGTGCCAGCAGTGAACGGGCGGGATCTATCCACGAGCAGTACTTC.

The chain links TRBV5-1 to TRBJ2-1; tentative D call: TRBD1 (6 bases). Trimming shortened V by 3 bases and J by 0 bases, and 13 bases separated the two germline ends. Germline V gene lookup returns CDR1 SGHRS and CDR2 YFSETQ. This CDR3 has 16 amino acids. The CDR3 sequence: CASSSRKDSSYNEQFF. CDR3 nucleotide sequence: TGCGCCAGCAGCTCAAGAAAGGACAGCTCCTACAATGAGCAGTTCTTC. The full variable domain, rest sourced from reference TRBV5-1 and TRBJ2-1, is KAGVTQTPRYLIKTRGQQVTLSCSPISGHRSVSWYQQTPGQGLQFLFEYFSETQRNKGNFPGRFSGRQFSNSRSEMNVSTLELGDSALYLCASSSRKDSSYNEQFFGPGTRLTVL.

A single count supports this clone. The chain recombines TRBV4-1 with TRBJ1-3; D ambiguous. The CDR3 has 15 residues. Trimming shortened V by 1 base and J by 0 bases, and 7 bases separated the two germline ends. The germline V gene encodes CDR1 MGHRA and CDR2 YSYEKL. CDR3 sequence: CASSQVMSSGNTIYF. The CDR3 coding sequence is TGCGCCAGCAGCCAAGTCATGAGCTCTGGAAACACCATATATTTT.

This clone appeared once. The CDR3 reads CASSSRPSEYNEQFF. CDR3 DNA sequence: TGTGCCAGCAGTTCGAGACCTAGCGAGTACAATGAGCAGTTCTTC. The chain uses TRBV28 and TRBJ2-1; perhaps TRBD2 as D (6 bases). In germline, CDR1 is MDHEN, CDR2 SYDVKM. The CDR3 is 15 residues long. V gave up 4 bases and J gave up 4 bases, with 14 bases separating them.

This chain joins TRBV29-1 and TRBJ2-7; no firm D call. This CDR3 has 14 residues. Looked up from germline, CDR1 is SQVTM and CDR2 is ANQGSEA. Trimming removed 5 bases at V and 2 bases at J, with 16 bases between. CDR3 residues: CSVKWAAQTYEQYF. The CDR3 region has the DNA TGCAGCGTTAAATGGGCAGCGCAGACCTACGAGCAGTACTTC.

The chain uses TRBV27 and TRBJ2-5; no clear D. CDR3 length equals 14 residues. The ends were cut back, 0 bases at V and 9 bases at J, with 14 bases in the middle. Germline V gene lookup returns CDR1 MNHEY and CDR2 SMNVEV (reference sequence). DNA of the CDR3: TGTGCCAGCAGTTTATCGGGCTCCGTGGAGCCCCAGTACTTC. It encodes CASSLSGSVEPQYF.

The CDR3 coding sequence is TGTGCCAGCAGCTTGGCCGGGACTAGCGGGAGTTGCGAGCAGTACTTC. Its protein is CASSLAGTSGSCEQYF. V gene TRBV5-8 combines with J gene TRBJ2-7, with TRBD2 matching 14 bases. The CDR3 is made up of 16 amino acids. The J segment lost 6 bases and the V segment lost 0 bases, leaving 5 bases of the junction unmatched. Per germline, CDR1 SGHTS and CDR2 YDEGEE.

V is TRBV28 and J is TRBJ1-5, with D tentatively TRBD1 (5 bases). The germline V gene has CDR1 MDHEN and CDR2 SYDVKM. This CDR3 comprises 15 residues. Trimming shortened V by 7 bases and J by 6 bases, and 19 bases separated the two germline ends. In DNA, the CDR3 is TGTGCCAGCACCCCAGGAGGGGCTGAAAGTCAGCCCCAGCATTTT. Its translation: CASTPGGAESQPQHF.

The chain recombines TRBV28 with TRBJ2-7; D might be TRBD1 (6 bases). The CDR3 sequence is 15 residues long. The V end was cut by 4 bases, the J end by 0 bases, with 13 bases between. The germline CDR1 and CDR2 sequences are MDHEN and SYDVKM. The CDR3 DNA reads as TGTGCCAGCAGTTCCCCGACAGGAACCTCCTACGAGCAGTACTTC. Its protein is CASSSPTGTSYEQYF.

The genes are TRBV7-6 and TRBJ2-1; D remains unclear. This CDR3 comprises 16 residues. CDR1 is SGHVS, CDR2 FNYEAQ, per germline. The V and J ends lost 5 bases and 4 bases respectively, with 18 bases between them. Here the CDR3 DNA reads TGTGCCAGCAGCCTCGAAGCCAGCCTGAGTTACAATGAGCAGTTCTTC. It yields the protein CASSLEASLSYNEQFF.

In DNA form, the CDR3 reads TGTGCCAGCAGCTCAGGGCCGGGACTTAGTTACGAGCAGTACTTC. Translating it yields CASSSGPGLSYEQYF. V is TRBV7-8 and J is TRBJ2-7; the D gene is possibly TRBD2 (6 bases). V lost 4 bases to trimming and J lost 4 bases, with 17 bases between them. Per germline, CDR1 SGHVS and CDR2 FQNEAQ. The CDR3 is 15 amino acids.

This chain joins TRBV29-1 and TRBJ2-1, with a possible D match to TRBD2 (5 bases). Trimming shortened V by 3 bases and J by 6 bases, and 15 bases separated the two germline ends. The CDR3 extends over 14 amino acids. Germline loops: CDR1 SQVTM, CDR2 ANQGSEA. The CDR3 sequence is CSVEERTPGNEQFF. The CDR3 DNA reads TGCAGCGTTGAGGAGCGGACCCCTGGCAATGAGCAGTTCTTC.

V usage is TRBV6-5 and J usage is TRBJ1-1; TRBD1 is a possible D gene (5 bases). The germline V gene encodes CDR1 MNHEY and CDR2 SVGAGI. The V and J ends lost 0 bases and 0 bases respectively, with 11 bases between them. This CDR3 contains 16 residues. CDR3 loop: CASSYSPRQLNTEAFF. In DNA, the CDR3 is TGTGCCAGCAGTTACTCCCCTCGACAGCTGAACACTGAAGCTTTCTTT.

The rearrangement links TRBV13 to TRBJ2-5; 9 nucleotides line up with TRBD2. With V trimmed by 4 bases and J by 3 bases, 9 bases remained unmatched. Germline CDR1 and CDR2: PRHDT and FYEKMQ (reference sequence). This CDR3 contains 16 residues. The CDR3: CASSSLGAGGEETQYF. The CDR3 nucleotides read TGTGCCAGCAGCTCCCTCGGGGCGGGAGGGGAAGAGACCCAGTACTTC.

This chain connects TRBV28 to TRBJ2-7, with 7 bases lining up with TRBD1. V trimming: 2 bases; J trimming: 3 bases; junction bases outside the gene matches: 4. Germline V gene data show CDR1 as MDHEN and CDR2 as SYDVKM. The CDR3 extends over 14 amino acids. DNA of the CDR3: TGTGCCAGCAGTTTAGGGACAGCAAACTACGAGCAGTACTTC. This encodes CASSLGTANYEQYF.

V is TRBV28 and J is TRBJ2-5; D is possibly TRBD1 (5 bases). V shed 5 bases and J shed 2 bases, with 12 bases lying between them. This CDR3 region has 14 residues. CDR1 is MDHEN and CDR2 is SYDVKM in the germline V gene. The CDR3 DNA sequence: TGTGCCAGCAGTGCCAGGGTTTTGCAAGAGACCCAGTACTTC. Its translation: CASSARVLQETQYF.

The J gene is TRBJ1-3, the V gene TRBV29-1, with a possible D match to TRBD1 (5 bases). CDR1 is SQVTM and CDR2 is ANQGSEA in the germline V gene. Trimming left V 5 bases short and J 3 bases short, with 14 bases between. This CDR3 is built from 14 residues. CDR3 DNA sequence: TGCAGCGTTACTTCCAGGGCTGGTGGAAACACCATATATTTT. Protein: CSVTSRAGGNTIYF.

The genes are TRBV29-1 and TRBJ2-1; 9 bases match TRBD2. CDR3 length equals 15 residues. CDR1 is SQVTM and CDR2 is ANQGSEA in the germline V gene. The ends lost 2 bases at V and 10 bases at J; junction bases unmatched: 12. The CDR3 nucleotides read TGCAGCGTTGAATTGGTTAGCGGGAGAAGTAGCGAGCAGTTCTTC. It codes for CSVELVSGRSSEQFF.

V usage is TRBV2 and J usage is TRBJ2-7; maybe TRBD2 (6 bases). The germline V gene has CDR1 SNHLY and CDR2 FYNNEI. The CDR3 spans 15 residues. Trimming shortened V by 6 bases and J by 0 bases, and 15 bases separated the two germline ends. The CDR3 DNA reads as TGTGCCAGCAGGGGCAGTGGGACTGACTCCTACGAGCAGTACTTC. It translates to CASRGSGTDSYEQYF. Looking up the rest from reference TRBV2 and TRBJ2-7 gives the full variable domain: EPEVTQTPSHQVTQMGQEVILRCVPISNHLYFYWYRQILGQKVEFLVSFYNNEISEKSEIFDDQFSVERPDGSNFTLKIRSTKLEDSAMYFCASRGSGTDSYEQYFGPGTRLTVT.